This T cell receptor beta chain was sequenced for a study of glioma-infiltrating T cells after dendritic cell vaccination. The study, taken as a whole, reports: The cohort had few patients with full blood and tumor sets. Estimated pretreatment TIL content predicted outcome after dendritic cell vaccination.

There are 16 residues in the CDR3. CDR1 and CDR2 (germline): SGHNT, YYREEE (reference sequence). Trimming took off 4 bases at V and 0 bases at J, with 14 bases between the two ends. Comment on this clone: Its antigen is currently unknown.

The PCR used 60 V beta and 13 J beta primers. TCRdb's copy holds only in-frame clones and misses some; the assay was immunoSEQ multiplex PCR. The sample yields under 100,000 clones, 79% seen once. The chain links TRBV5-4 to TRBJ1-3, with D possibly being TRBD1 (5 bases). Sequencing was performed on blood, taken before dendritic cell vaccination. The receptor's source is a human donor with glioblastoma. The CDR3 loop is CASSPGGANSGNTIYF. The CDR3 nucleotides are TGTGCCAGCAGCCCCGGAGGGGCGAACTCTGGAAACACCATATATTTT.